This T cell receptor (beta chain) appears in the sequencing data of a study of blood T cell repertoires in COVID-19. Data came from immunoSEQ multiplex PCR; TCRdb stores just in-frame clones and leaves some out. This sample has around 170,000 clones, with approximately 83% found just once. Trimming took 4 bases from V and 0 from J, leaving 14 bases between them. This CDR3 contains 15 residues. In germline, CDR1 is SGHRS, CDR2 YFSETQ. The sequencing input was peripheral blood. The receptor was derived from a woman aged 60-75 years with acute or convalescent COVID-19. V is TRBV5-1 and J is TRBJ2-7; D might be TRBD2 (5 bases). DNA for the CDR3: TGCGCCAGCAGCCTTTGGACGGGGAGCTCCTACGAGCAGTACTTC. Amino acids: CASSLWTGSSYEQYF.